This T cell receptor (beta chain) was profiled in a study of cytomegalovirus exposure and HLA in healthy donors. J lost 3 bases, V lost 0 bases, and 8 bases had no gene match. The germline gives CDR1 SGHDT, CDR2 YYEEEE. The CDR3 has 18 residues. The PCR used 60 Vbeta and 13 Jbeta primers. Using immunoSEQ multiplex PCR, the repertoire was profiled, and TCRdb retains in-frame clones only, with some absent. The data contain some 140,000 clones, approximately 69% of them singletons. The V gene is TRBV5-6, the J gene TRBJ2-2; 10 nucleotides line up with TRBD1. The sequence was collected from a young man in good health and CMV-seronegative. Sequencing was done on a sample of PBMCs. The CDR3 protein is CASSLVSGTGADTGELFF. The CDR3 nucleotides read TGTGCCAGCAGCTTGGTATCAGGGACAGGGGCGGACACCGGGGAGCTGTTTTTT.